Detailed here is one TCR beta chain. Data came from immunoSEQ multiplex PCR; TCRdb stores just in-frame clones and leaves some out. This sample has over 120,000 clones; 80% to 90% occur once, and the top ten carry under 9.5%. These data are taken from a study of T cell responses to AZD1222 COVID-19 vaccine. About the research overall: Timing groups of about 4 and about 12 weeks for second doses were pooled.

The V and J ends lost 2 bases and 5 bases respectively, with 22 bases between them. Germline V gene sequence: CDR1 LNHDA, CDR2 SQIVND (reference sequence). The CDR3 runs 18 residues. V usage is TRBV19 and J usage is TRBJ1-5; tentatively, D is TRBD1 (5 bases). The TCR originated in an adult in good health. Material: peripheral blood, obtained on day 0 of AZD1222 vaccination. The CDR3 coding sequence is TGTGCCAGTAGTATAAGCTTTCAAGTGACAGCCTCTCATCAGCCCCAGCATTTT. Its protein is CASSISFQVTASHQPQHF.